These 8 T cell receptor beta chains originate from one sample sequenced in a study of T cell responses to AZD1222 COVID-19 vaccine. TCRdb's table, derived via immunoSEQ multiplex PCR, lists solely in-frame clones and lacks some. The sample lists some 150,000 clones; 94% were seen once. The material was peripheral blood, obtained on day 0 of AZD1222 vaccination. The receptors originated from an adult in good health.

The CDR3 DNA reads as TGTGCCAGCAGCCCGGACGGGATATACTACGAGCAGTACGTC. Protein: CASSPDGIYYEQYV. The V call is TRBV7-9, the J call TRBJ2-7; a possible D gene is TRBD2 (5 bases). The V and J ends lost 5 bases and 3 bases respectively, with 14 bases between them. This CDR3 has 14 residues. The germline gives CDR1 SEHNR, CDR2 FQNEAQ (reference sequence).

This chain uses TRBV18 with TRBJ1-1; maybe TRBD1 (5 bases). CDR1 and CDR2 (germline): KGHSH, LQKENI. V was trimmed by 4 bases and J by 0 bases, leaving 12 bases between them. This CDR3 is 15 amino acids long. CDR3 loop: CASSLRGGMNTEAFF. The CDR3 region has the DNA TGTGCCAGCTCACTTAGGGGAGGGATGAACACTGAAGCTTTCTTT.

CDR3 coding DNA: TGTGCCAGCAGACGAGGGGGTGAGCAGTTCTTC. It encodes CASRRGGEQFF. The genes are TRBV6-5 and TRBJ2-1, with D tentatively TRBD1 (6 bases). V lost 6 bases to trimming and J lost 9 bases, with 9 bases between them. Looked up from germline, CDR1 is MNHEY and CDR2 is SVGAGI. The CDR3 spans 11 residues.

This clone has just a few counts. This rearrangement joins TRBV2 to TRBJ1-1; D gene ambiguous. Germline assignment: CDR1 SNHLY and CDR2 FYNNEI. This CDR3 comprises 14 residues. V lost 4 bases, J lost 0 bases, and 9 bases lay in between. The CDR3 reads CASSVDIMNTEAFF. In DNA, the CDR3 is TGTGCCAGCAGTGTCGACATTATGAACACTGAAGCTTTCTTT.

This sequence joins TRBV6-5 and TRBJ2-3; TRBD2 matches at 8 bases. The CDR3 is 15 amino acids. Germline V gene data show CDR1 as MNHEY and CDR2 as SVGAGI. V lost 6 bases to trimming and J lost 6 bases; unmatched junction nucleotides: 11. CDR3 loop: CASRPSGFSSDTQYF. Here the CDR3 DNA reads TGTGCCAGCAGACCTAGCGGGTTCAGTTCGGATACGCAGTATTTT.

The chain uses TRBV28 and TRBJ2-1; TRBD1 might be the D (6 bases). Per germline, CDR1 MDHEN and CDR2 SYDVKM. This CDR3 is 12 amino acids long. V gave up 4 bases and J gave up 12 bases, with 13 bases separating them. The CDR3 DNA reads as TGTGCCAGCAGTTCCGGATGGGACACGCAGTTCTTC. Translating gives CASSSGWDTQFF. Drawing the rest from reference TRBV28 and TRBJ2-1, the complete variable domain is DVKVTQSSRYLVKRTGEKVFLECVQDMDHENMFWYRQDPGLGLRLIYFSYDVKMKEKGDIPEGYSVSREKKERFSLILESASTNQTSMYLCASSSGWDTQFFGPGTRLTVL.

V gene TRBV3-1 (or the pseudogene TRBV3-2) combines with J gene TRBJ1-1; D ambiguous. The CDR3 covers 12 residues. Trimming removed 0 bases at V and 8 bases at J, with 7 bases between. The germline V gene has CDR1 LGHDT and CDR2 YNNKEL (reference sequence). The CDR3 region is CASSQEAREAFF. The DNA of the CDR3 is TGTGCCAGCAGCCAAGAAGCCCGGGAAGCTTTCTTT.

The chain couples TRBV4-1 to TRBJ2-1; D tentatively reads TRBD1 or TRBD2 (7 bases each). The CDR3 is made up of 17 amino acids. Germline V gives CDR1 MGHRA, CDR2 YSYEKL. The germline V and J ends were trimmed by 1 base and 7 bases, with 20 bases remaining between them. The DNA of the CDR3 is TGCGCCAGCAGCCAAGGCCCGCAGGGGGGGGCCGGGAATGAGCAGTTCTTC. Residues: CASSQGPQGGAGNEQFF.